Following are 26 T cell receptor beta chains from one sample sequenced in a study of T-cell memory formation after mild COVID-19. TCRdb ran MiXCR on the 5' RACE reads and lists one entry per CDR3 protein. This table holds approximately 580,000 distinct CDR3 sequences, 20% found once. Sequences were obtained from PBMCs or a T cell subset sorted from them (not recorded which). Receptors were obtained from an adult woman who had mild COVID-19 (a few samples of this study predate the infection). Cell type and time point are not known.

This chain uses TRBV6-1 with TRBJ1-5; no definite D call. V dropped 2 bases and J dropped 9 bases, with 14 bases sitting between them. There are 14 residues in the CDR3. CDR1 and CDR2 from the germline V gene are MNHNS and SASEGT. The CDR3 spells CASSESQDSRPQHF. The CDR3 DNA is TGTGCCAGCAGTGAATCGCAGGACTCGCGGCCCCAGCATTTT.

V gene TRBV15 combines with J gene TRBJ2-3; D unclear. V was trimmed by 4 bases and J by 4 bases, leaving 12 bases between them. CDR1 and CDR2 from the germline V gene are LNHNV and YYDKDF (reference sequence). This CDR3 contains 14 residues. The CDR3 nucleotides are TGTGCCACCAGCATAAGTGGGATCGCAGATACGCAGTATTTT. It encodes CATSISGIADTQYF.

The chain is built from TRBV9 and TRBJ2-5; D is unresolved. This CDR3 has 15 amino acids. Germline V gives CDR1 SGDLS, CDR2 YYNGEE. The V gene lost 1 base and the J gene lost 2 bases, with 12 bases spanning the gap. The CDR3 reads CASSVRSLTQETQYF. The CDR3 DNA reads TGTGCCAGCAGCGTACGAAGCCTCACTCAAGAGACCCAGTACTTC.

This chain links TRBV6-6 with TRBJ2-7, with no clear D. The CDR3 consists of 14 residues. Per germline, CDR1 MNHNY and CDR2 SVGAGI (reference sequence). V was shortened by 0 bases and J by 2 bases, with 8 bases between the two germline ends. CDR3 protein: CASSYSSGPYEQYF. The CDR3 DNA reads as TGTGCCAGCAGTTACTCATCCGGGCCCTACGAGCAGTACTTC.

The chain joins TRBV7-2 to TRBJ2-3; TRBD2 matches 9 bases. The V gene's germline CDR1 is SGHTA and CDR2 FQGNSA. V lost 1 base to trimming and J lost 3 bases; unmatched junction nucleotides: 5. The CDR3 spans 16 residues. This CDR3 is CASSLVASGITDTQYF. In DNA, the CDR3 is TGTGCCAGCAGCTTAGTGGCTAGCGGGATAACAGATACGCAGTATTTT.

V is TRBV4-1 and J is TRBJ1-2; 7 bases line up with TRBD1. This CDR3 is 15 amino acids long. Trimming cost V 2 bases and J 2 bases; bases outside gene matches: 5. In germline, CDR1 is MGHRA, CDR2 YSYEKL. The CDR3 protein is CASSQPGTANYGYTF. CDR3 coding DNA: TGCGCCAGCAGCCAACCCGGGACAGCGAACTATGGCTACACCTTC.

This chain uses TRBV7-9 with TRBJ2-7; perhaps TRBD1 as D (5 bases). The CDR3 loop spans 13 amino acids. Germline V gene lookup returns CDR1 SEHNR and CDR2 FQNEAQ (reference sequence). V was shortened by 5 bases and J by 4 bases, with 12 bases between the two germline ends. The CDR3 coding sequence is TGTGCCAGCAGCCCTACAGGCTATTACGAGCAGTACTTC. Its translation is CASSPTGYYEQYF.

This clonotype was counted only a few times. This chain links TRBV6-5 with TRBJ1-1; no definite D call. The CDR3 runs 13 residues. V lost 0 bases to trimming and J lost 0 bases, with 2 bases between them. Germline lookup yields CDR1 MNHEY and CDR2 SVGAGI. This CDR3 is CASSYSMNTEAFF. The CDR3 DNA sequence: TGTGCCAGCAGTTACTCCATGAACACTGAAGCTTTCTTT.

This clonotype has just a few counts. This chain connects TRBV18 to TRBJ2-1; TRBD2 matches 14 bases. The germline V gene has CDR1 KGHSH and CDR2 LQKENI. The V segment lost 3 bases and the J segment 6 bases; nucleotides outside the gene matches: 1. The CDR3 covers 15 residues. The CDR3 region has the DNA TGTGCCAGCTCACCGGGACTAGCGGGGGTCAATGAGCAGTTCTTC. This sequence encodes CASSPGLAGVNEQFF.

The chain combines TRBV11-2 with TRBJ2-6; 13 nucleotides line up with TRBD2. The V and J ends lost 3 bases and 2 bases, in that order; junction bases with no gene match: 1. The CDR3 totals 17 residues. Germline V gene data show CDR1 as SGHAT and CDR2 as FQNNGV. The CDR3 protein is CASSLGLAGTGANVLTF. The CDR3 DNA reads TGTGCCAGCAGCTTGGGACTAGCGGGAACTGGGGCCAACGTCCTGACTTTC.

The V and J genes are TRBV10-3 and TRBJ2-7, with D perhaps TRBD2 (6 bases). The CDR3 sequence is 14 residues long. Germline CDR1 is ENHRY and CDR2 is SYGVKD. The V and J ends lost 4 bases and 0 bases respectively, with 10 bases between them. The CDR3 region is CAISGEDLSYEQYF. CDR3 in DNA: TGTGCCATCAGTGGGGAGGACCTCTCCTACGAGCAGTACTTC.

This clonotype was found a few times. The rearrangement links TRBV5-1 to TRBJ2-1, with no clear D. Germline CDR1 and CDR2: SGHRS and YFSETQ. Trimming removed 0 bases from V and 5 bases from J, with 6 bases in between. The CDR3 is made up of 13 amino acids. The DNA for the CDR3 is TGCGCCAGCAGCTTGGGAAGCGACAATGAGCAGTTCTTC. It encodes CASSLGSDNEQFF.

The sample holds a few counts of this clonotype. The CDR3 DNA sequence: TGCGCCAGCAGCCAAGTAGGACTTCTAAACACCGGGGAGCTGTTTTTT. Translated: CASSQVGLLNTGELFF. This chain links TRBV4-1 with TRBJ2-2, with D possibly TRBD2 on 5 matching bases. V shed 1 base and J shed 2 bases, with 11 bases lying between them. Germline V gene data show CDR1 as MGHRA and CDR2 as YSYEKL. The CDR3 is 16 amino acids.

This clonotype has a handful of counts. This chain links TRBV2 with TRBJ1-2; D is perhaps TRBD1 (5 bases). Trimming removed 7 bases at V and 13 bases at J, with 16 bases between. This CDR3 comprises 11 residues. In germline, CDR1 is SNHLY, CDR2 FYNNEI. This CDR3 is CASTWGEHGTF. DNA of the CDR3: TGTGCCAGCACTTGGGGGGAGCACGGCACCTTC.

The gene calls are TRBV20-1 and TRBJ2-1; 11 bases align to TRBD2. The CDR3 runs to 14 residues. Looked up from germline, CDR1 is DFQATT and CDR2 is SNEGSKA (reference sequence). Unmatched junction bases numbered 4, after V lost 6 bases and J lost 3 bases. CDR3 in DNA: TGCAGTGCCCAGGGACTAGCGGACTACAATGAGCAGTTCTTC. Translated: CSAQGLADYNEQFF.

The chain links TRBV19 to TRBJ2-5, with no clear D. CDR1 is LNHDA, CDR2 SQIVND, per germline (reference sequence). CDR3 size: 14 residues. V dropped 5 bases and J dropped 4 bases, with 14 bases sitting between them. DNA of the CDR3: TGTGCCAGTAGTCCCCGAGAGCGCGGAGAGACCCAGTACTTC. Translation gives CASSPRERGETQYF.

The V gene is TRBV19, the J gene TRBJ1-5, with D unclear. The germline V gene encodes CDR1 LNHDA and CDR2 SQIVND (reference sequence). V was shortened by 1 base and J by 11 bases, with 12 bases between the two germline ends. This CDR3 comprises 13 residues. The CDR3 coding sequence is TGTGCCAGTAGTATAGGTCGGGAACAGACCCAGCATTTT. It is translated as CASSIGREQTQHF.

The CDR3: CASSLGVHRGALQETQYF. CDR3 in DNA: TGCGCCAGCAGCTTGGGGGTGCACCGGGGGGCCCTCCAAGAGACCCAGTACTTC. The chain has TRBV5-1 and TRBJ2-5, with D tentatively TRBD2 (7 bases). Germline values: CDR1 SGHRS, CDR2 YFSETQ. CDR3 size: 18 residues. With 0 bases removed from V and 1 base from J, the gap between germline ends came to 19 bases. Full variable domain (rest looked up from reference TRBV5-1 and TRBJ2-5): KAGVTQTPRYLIKTRGQQVTLSCSPISGHRSVSWYQQTPGQGLQFLFEYFSETQRNKGNFPGRFSGRQFSNSRSEMNVSTLELGDSALYLCASSLGVHRGALQETQYFGPGTRLLVL.

This clonotype was observed a handful of times. The chain employs TRBV7-3 and TRBJ2-3, with D possibly called TRBD1 or TRBD2 (5 bases each). This CDR3 is 12 amino acids long. The V end lost 6 bases, the J end lost 4 bases, and 8 bases lay between the germline ends. Germline values: CDR1 SGHTA, CDR2 FQGTGA. In nucleotides, the CDR3 is TGTGCCAGCAGTGGGGGTGCAGATACGCAGTATTTT. Amino acids: CASSGGADTQYF.

This clonotype was observed at least ten times. The V call is TRBV5-1, the J call TRBJ1-2, with 7 bases lining up with TRBD1. Germline CDR1 SGHRS, CDR2 YFSETQ. Trimming removed 4 bases from V and 6 bases from J; junction bases left unmatched: 6. The CDR3 runs 13 residues. The CDR3 bases are TGCGCCAGCAGCGAGGGGGCAGCGGATGGCTACACCTTC. This translates into CASSEGAADGYTF.

This clonotype was recorded a few times. This sequence joins TRBV27 and TRBJ2-5; the match to TRBD2 covers 10 bases. Germline V gene sequence: CDR1 MNHEY, CDR2 SMNVEV (reference sequence). The CDR3 has 16 amino acids. V was clipped by 5 bases and J by 1 base; unmatched bases: 7. The CDR3, as DNA: TGTGCCAGCAGTCCGCAAGCGGGAGGGAGCCAAGAGACCCAGTACTTC. As protein: CASSPQAGGSQETQYF.

The CDR3 loop reads CASSKLPYSYNEQFF. The CDR3 region has the DNA TGTGCCAGCAGCAAACTACCTTACTCCTACAATGAGCAGTTCTTC. The V and J genes are TRBV7-3 and TRBJ2-1; D call uncertain. This CDR3 has 15 amino acids. The germline CDR1 and CDR2 sequences are SGHTA and FQGTGA. Deletions cut 5 bases from V and 0 bases from J, with 11 bases between.

The chain has TRBV5-1 and TRBJ1-6; unclear D gene. The CDR3 is 15 residues long. In germline, CDR1 is SGHRS, CDR2 YFSETQ. Trimming took off 5 bases at V and 7 bases at J, with 16 bases between the two ends. The chain's CDR3 is CASRPHADANSPLHF. DNA for the CDR3: TGCGCCAGCAGGCCCCACGCGGATGCAAATTCACCCCTCCACTTT.

This clonotype was seen more than once but under ten times. This chain links TRBV12-3 or TRBV12-4 with TRBJ1-1, with D unresolved. This CDR3 is built from 14 residues. V lost 2 bases to trimming and J lost 5 bases, with 12 bases between them. In nucleotides, the CDR3 is TGTGCCAGCAGTTTATCATCGGCGAAGACTGAAGCTTTCTTT. Translation: CASSLSSAKTEAFF.

This clonotype has just a few counts. V gene TRBV25-1 combines with J gene TRBJ2-1; D possibly corresponds to TRBD2 (6 bases). CDR3 length: 14 amino acids. CDR1 is MGHDK, CDR2 SYGVNS, per germline. V lost 5 bases and J lost 6, with 14 bases in between. CDR3 nucleotides: TGTGCCAGCAGTAAGGAGGGTATACTCAATGAGCAGTTCTTC. Translated, it gives CASSKEGILNEQFF.

This clonotype showed up just a few times. The chain recombines TRBV5-1 with TRBJ2-1; TRBD2 aligns across 9 bases. The V gene's germline CDR1 is SGHRS and CDR2 YFSETQ. The CDR3 has 14 amino acids. The ends lost 2 bases at V and 6 bases at J; junction bases unmatched: 3. As DNA, the CDR3 is TGCGCCAGCAGCTTAACAGCGGGGGGCAATGAGCAGTTCTTC. Translated, it gives CASSLTAGGNEQFF.